This is a list of T cell receptor beta chains from one sample in a study of blood T cell repertoires in COVID-19. Here immunoSEQ multiplex PCR was the method, and the copy in TCRdb shows in-frame clones only, minus some. The sample yields 65,000 to 70,000 clones, just under 80% seen once. Sequenced: peripheral blood. The receptors stem from a woman aged 55 to 70 with acute or convalescent COVID-19. Both conserved end residues are part of each CDR3. The order of the fields is D gene, J gene, clone size, V gene, CDR3 protein, CDR3 DNA. A D gene is named only where the DNA matches it firmly. The listing skips clone size in some rows; elsewhere it reads once, few, many or a size class.

d_gene: -; j_gene: TRBJ2-5; abundance: -; v_gene: TRBV11-2; CDR3aa: CASSFPKSTAAQYF; CDR3nt: TGTGCCAGCAGCTTCCCAAAAAGCACCGCCGCCCAGTACTTC
d_gene: TRBD1; j_gene: TRBJ2-7; abundance: -; v_gene: TRBV2; CDR3aa: CASSRSGQGSYEQYF; CDR3nt: TGTGCCAGCAGCCGCTCGGGACAGGGCTCCTACGAGCAGTACTTC
d_gene: -; j_gene: TRBJ1-1; abundance: once; v_gene: TRBV19; CDR3aa: CASSIYRPGLNTEAFF; CDR3nt: TGTGCCAGTAGTATCTATAGACCAGGATTGAACACTGAAGCTTTCTTT
d_gene: TRBD1; j_gene: TRBJ1-2; abundance: -; v_gene: TRBV5-6; CDR3aa: CASSFDRGVGGYTF; CDR3nt: TGTGCCAGCAGCTTCGACAGGGGAGTCGGAGGCTACACCTTC
d_gene: -; j_gene: TRBJ1-5; abundance: medium-sized; v_gene: TRBV10-2; CDR3aa: CASKLASDSYNQPQHF; CDR3nt: TGCGCCAGCAAGTTGGCGTCGGACAGCTACAATCAGCCCCAGCATTTT
d_gene: TRBD1; j_gene: TRBJ1-6; abundance: -; v_gene: TRBV2; CDR3aa: CASRRDRNYSPLHF; CDR3nt: TGTGCCAGCAGAAGGGACAGAAACTATTCACCCCTCCACTTT
d_gene: -; j_gene: TRBJ2-2; abundance: -; v_gene: TRBV28; CDR3aa: CASSPPRTLTGELFF; CDR3nt: TGTGCCAGCAGTCCTCCGCGGACACTCACCGGGGAGCTGTTTTTT
d_gene: -; j_gene: TRBJ1-2; abundance: -; v_gene: TRBV10-3; CDR3aa: CAISESSGSEGYTF; CDR3nt: TGTGCCATCAGTGAGTCGAGCGGTTCGGAGGGCTACACCTTC
d_gene: TRBD1; j_gene: TRBJ1-2; abundance: -; v_gene: TRBV30; CDR3aa: CACWTEPGGNYGYTF; CDR3nt: TGTGCCTGCTGGACGGAGCCAGGGGGTAACTATGGCTACACCTTC
d_gene: TRBD2; j_gene: TRBJ2-1; abundance: -; v_gene: TRBV19; CDR3aa: CASMYAAGGYNEQFF; CDR3nt: TGTGCCAGCATGTATGCAGCGGGGGGATACAATGAGCAGTTCTTC
d_gene: -; j_gene: TRBJ2-2; abundance: -; v_gene: TRBV7-2; CDR3aa: CASSLAGGLELFF; CDR3nt: TGTGCCAGCAGCTTAGCGGGGGGGCTCGAACTGTTTTTT
d_gene: TRBD1; j_gene: TRBJ1-4; abundance: -; v_gene: TRBV19; CDR3aa: CASSSRQGGLFF; CDR3nt: TGTGCCAGTAGTTCTAGACAGGGCGGGCTGTTTTTT
d_gene: -; j_gene: TRBJ2-5; abundance: -; v_gene: TRBV28; CDR3aa: CASSLRSETYQETQYF; CDR3nt: TGTGCCAGCAGTTTAAGGTCGGAGACGTACCAAGAGACCCAGTACTTC
d_gene: TRBD1; j_gene: TRBJ1-5; abundance: -; v_gene: TRBV30; CDR3aa: CAWSARGLGNSNQPQHF; CDR3nt: TGTGCCTGGAGCGCCAGGGGGCTGGGAAATAGCAATCAGCCCCAGCATTTT
d_gene: -; j_gene: TRBJ2-2; abundance: once; v_gene: TRBV9; CDR3aa: CASSANTGELFF; CDR3nt: TGTGCCAGCAGCGCTAACACCGGGGAGCTGTTTTTT
d_gene: -; j_gene: TRBJ1-4; abundance: -; v_gene: TRBV2; CDR3aa: CARGQQGRATNEKLFF; CDR3nt: TGTGCCAGAGGGCAACAGGGTCGGGCAACTAATGAAAAACTGTTTTTT
d_gene: -; j_gene: TRBJ1-5; abundance: many; v_gene: TRBV12-3/TRBV12-4; CDR3aa: CASSLQGRAQHF; CDR3nt: TGTGCCAGCAGTTTACAGGGAAGAGCCCAGCATTTT
d_gene: -; j_gene: TRBJ2-3; abundance: -; v_gene: TRBV10-1; CDR3aa: CASSVDSVNTQYF; CDR3nt: TGCGCCAGCAGTGTTGACAGCGTCAATACGCAGTATTTT
d_gene: -; j_gene: TRBJ1-1; abundance: once; v_gene: TRBV9; CDR3aa: CASSIRGGTEAFF; CDR3nt: TGTGCCAGCAGCATACGGGGGGGAACTGAAGCTTTCTTT
d_gene: -; j_gene: TRBJ1-2; abundance: -; v_gene: TRBV3-1/TRBV3-2; CDR3aa: CASSQGAGEKYGYTF; CDR3nt: TGTGCCAGCAGCCAAGGGGCAGGGGAGAAGTATGGCTACACCTTC
d_gene: -; j_gene: TRBJ1-2; abundance: -; v_gene: TRBV9; CDR3aa: CASSARLQGNYGYTF; CDR3nt: TGTGCCAGCAGCGCCCGATTACAGGGTAACTATGGCTACACCTTC
d_gene: -; j_gene: TRBJ1-3; abundance: once; v_gene: TRBV5-6; CDR3aa: CASTTGFSGNTIYF; CDR3nt: TGTGCCAGCACCACAGGCTTTTCTGGAAACACCATATATTTT
d_gene: -; j_gene: TRBJ1-1; abundance: -; v_gene: TRBV6-5; CDR3aa: CASSPRREKNTEAFF; CDR3nt: TGTGCCAGCAGCCCCCGAAGAGAGAAGAACACTGAAGCTTTCTTT
d_gene: TRBD1; j_gene: TRBJ2-1; abundance: -; v_gene: TRBV5-1; CDR3aa: CASSLQGANYNEQFF; CDR3nt: TGCGCCAGCAGCTTACAGGGGGCTAACTACAATGAGCAGTTCTTC
d_gene: -; j_gene: TRBJ1-4; abundance: -; v_gene: TRBV18; CDR3aa: CASSPGREKLFF; CDR3nt: TGTGCCAGCTCACCCGGGAGGGAAAAACTGTTTTTT
d_gene: -; j_gene: TRBJ2-5; abundance: -; v_gene: TRBV6-5; CDR3aa: CASSYAGRTIQETQYF; CDR3nt: TGTGCCAGCAGTTACGCGGGACGGACAATCCAAGAGACCCAGTACTTC
d_gene: -; j_gene: TRBJ2-7; abundance: -; v_gene: TRBV4-1; CDR3aa: CASSQDDTQARYEQYF; CDR3nt: TGCGCCAGCAGCCAAGATGACACGCAAGCCCGGTACGAGCAGTACTTC
d_gene: TRBD1; j_gene: TRBJ2-5; abundance: once; v_gene: TRBV16; CDR3aa: CASSQGQEETQYF; CDR3nt: TGTGCCAGCAGCCAAGGACAGGAAGAGACCCAGTACTTC
d_gene: TRBD1; j_gene: TRBJ1-4; abundance: -; v_gene: TRBV6-6; CDR3aa: CASSSPGTGGLKLFF; CDR3nt: TGTGCCAGCAGTAGCCCCGGGACAGGGGGGTTAAAACTGTTTTTT
d_gene: -; j_gene: TRBJ1-4; abundance: few; v_gene: TRBV12-3/TRBV12-4; CDR3aa: CASSQRQNEKLFF; CDR3nt: TGTGCCAGCAGCCAACGACAGAATGAAAAACTGTTTTTT
d_gene: -; j_gene: TRBJ2-2; abundance: -; v_gene: TRBV7-6; CDR3aa: CASSLKAGPLSGELFF; CDR3nt: TGTGCCAGCAGCTTAAAAGCAGGGCCTCTTTCCGGGGAGCTGTTTTTT
d_gene: -; j_gene: TRBJ2-6; abundance: -; v_gene: TRBV10-1; CDR3aa: CASSPGTHRRSGANVLTF; CDR3nt: TGCGCCAGCAGTCCGGGGACACACCGTAGATCTGGGGCCAACGTCCTGACTTTC
d_gene: -; j_gene: TRBJ2-1; abundance: few; v_gene: TRBV6-4; CDR3aa: CASSPDYSSYNEQFF; CDR3nt: TGTGCCAGCAGCCCTGATTACAGCTCCTACAATGAGCAGTTCTTC
d_gene: -; j_gene: TRBJ1-6; abundance: -; v_gene: TRBV12-3/TRBV12-4; CDR3aa: CASSLGGGAPLHF; CDR3nt: TGTGCCAGCAGTTTAGGGGGCGGCGCACCCCTCCACTTT
d_gene: TRBD2; j_gene: TRBJ2-1; abundance: -; v_gene: TRBV14; CDR3aa: CASSARLAGGNEQFF; CDR3nt: TGTGCCAGCAGCGCGAGACTAGCGGGGGGCAATGAGCAGTTCTTC
d_gene: -; j_gene: TRBJ1-2; abundance: once; v_gene: TRBV3-1/TRBV3-2; CDR3aa: CASSQYREGYGYTF; CDR3nt: TGTGCCAGCAGCCAGTACAGGGAGGGCTATGGCTACACCTTC
d_gene: -; j_gene: TRBJ1-2; abundance: -; v_gene: TRBV9; CDR3aa: CASSVASGRGYTF; CDR3nt: TGTGCCAGCAGCGTAGCGTCTGGGCGTGGCTACACCTTC
d_gene: -; j_gene: TRBJ2-3; abundance: -; v_gene: TRBV7-9; CDR3aa: CASSSYRVGSTDTQYF; CDR3nt: TGTGCCAGCAGCTCGTACAGGGTCGGGAGCACAGATACGCAGTATTTT
d_gene: -; j_gene: TRBJ1-2; abundance: -; v_gene: TRBV15; CDR3aa: CATSRARDTYYGYTF; CDR3nt: TGTGCCACCAGCAGAGCGAGGGACACTTACTATGGCTACACCTTC
d_gene: TRBD1; j_gene: TRBJ1-3; abundance: -; v_gene: TRBV10-1; CDR3aa: CASPRGRNTIYF; CDR3nt: TGCGCCAGCCCCAGGGGGCGGAACACCATATATTTT
d_gene: TRBD1; j_gene: TRBJ2-3; abundance: -; v_gene: TRBV6-4; CDR3aa: CASSDSGTGGPDTQYF; CDR3nt: TGTGCCAGCAGTGACTCCGGGACAGGGGGCCCAGATACGCAGTATTTT
d_gene: TRBD1; j_gene: TRBJ1-2; abundance: -; v_gene: TRBV19; CDR3aa: CASSHGQDYGYTF; CDR3nt: TGTGCCAGTAGTCACGGACAGGACTATGGCTACACCTTC
d_gene: -; j_gene: TRBJ2-3; abundance: -; v_gene: TRBV28; CDR3aa: CASTLLRPDTQYF; CDR3nt: TGTGCCAGCACCCTACTACGCCCAGATACGCAGTATTTT
d_gene: TRBD1; j_gene: TRBJ2-1; abundance: -; v_gene: TRBV5-4; CDR3aa: CASSPQDRGLNNEQFF; CDR3nt: TGTGCCAGCAGCCCCCAAGACAGGGGGTTGAACAATGAGCAGTTCTTC
d_gene: -; j_gene: TRBJ1-5; abundance: few; v_gene: TRBV4-1; CDR3aa: CASSQGLATRSGLEPQHF; CDR3nt: TGCGCCAGCAGCCAAGGGCTCGCAACTAGGTCAGGCCTAGAGCCCCAGCATTTT
d_gene: -; j_gene: TRBJ2-6; abundance: -; v_gene: TRBV18; CDR3aa: CGSSHQGFPFSGANVLTF; CDR3nt: TGTGGCAGCTCACACCAGGGATTTCCCTTCTCTGGGGCCAACGTCCTGACTTTC
d_gene: TRBD2; j_gene: TRBJ2-3; abundance: -; v_gene: TRBV15; CDR3aa: CATSRDGGGGTDTQYF; CDR3nt: TGTGCCACCAGCAGAGATGGCGGGGGGGGCACAGATACGCAGTATTTT
d_gene: TRBD2; j_gene: TRBJ2-2; abundance: once; v_gene: TRBV6-1; CDR3aa: CASSEIPGLAGGTGELFF; CDR3nt: TGTGCCAGCAGTGAGATCCCCGGACTAGCGGGGGGGACCGGGGAGCTGTTTTTT
d_gene: -; j_gene: TRBJ2-2; abundance: -; v_gene: TRBV24-1; CDR3aa: CATRQGGTGELFF; CDR3nt: TGTGCCACCAGGCAAGGAGGGACCGGGGAGCTGTTTTTT